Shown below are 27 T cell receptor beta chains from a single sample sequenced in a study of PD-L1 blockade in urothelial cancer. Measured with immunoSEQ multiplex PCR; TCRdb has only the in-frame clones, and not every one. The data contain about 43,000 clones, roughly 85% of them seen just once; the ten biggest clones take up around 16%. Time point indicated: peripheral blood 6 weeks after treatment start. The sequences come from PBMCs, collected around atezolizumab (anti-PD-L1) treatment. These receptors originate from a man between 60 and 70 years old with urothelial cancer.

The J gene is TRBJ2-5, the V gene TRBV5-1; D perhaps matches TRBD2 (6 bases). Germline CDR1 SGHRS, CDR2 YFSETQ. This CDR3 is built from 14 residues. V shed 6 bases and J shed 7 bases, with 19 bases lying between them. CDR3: CASTIGGQEGTQYF. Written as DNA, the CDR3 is TGCGCCAGCACCATCGGAGGGCAGGAGGGGACCCAGTACTTC.

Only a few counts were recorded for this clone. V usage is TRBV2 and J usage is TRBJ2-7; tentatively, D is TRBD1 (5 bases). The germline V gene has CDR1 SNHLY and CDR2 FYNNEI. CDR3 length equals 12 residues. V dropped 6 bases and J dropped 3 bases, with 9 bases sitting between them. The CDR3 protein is CASSFRDYEQYF. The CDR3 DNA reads TGTGCCAGCAGCTTCAGGGACTACGAGCAGTACTTC.

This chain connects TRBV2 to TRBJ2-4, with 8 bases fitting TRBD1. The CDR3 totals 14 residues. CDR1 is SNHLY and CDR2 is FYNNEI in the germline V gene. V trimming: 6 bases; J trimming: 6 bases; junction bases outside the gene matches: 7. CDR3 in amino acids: CASSSTGAVNIQYF. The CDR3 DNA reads TGTGCCAGCAGCTCGACAGGGGCCGTAAACATTCAGTACTTC.

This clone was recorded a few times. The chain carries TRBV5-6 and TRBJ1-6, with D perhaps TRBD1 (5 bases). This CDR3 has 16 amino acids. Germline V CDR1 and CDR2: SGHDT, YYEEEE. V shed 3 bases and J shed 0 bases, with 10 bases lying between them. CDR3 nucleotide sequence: TGTGCCAGCAGCTCGGGACTGTCCTCCTATAATTCACCCCTCCACTTT. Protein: CASSSGLSSYNSPLHF.

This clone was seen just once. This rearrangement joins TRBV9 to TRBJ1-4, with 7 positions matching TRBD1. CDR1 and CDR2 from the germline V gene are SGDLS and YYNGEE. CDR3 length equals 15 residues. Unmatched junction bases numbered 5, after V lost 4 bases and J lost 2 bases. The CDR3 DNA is TGTGCCAGCAGCCCCTCCAGGGGGACTAATGAAAAACTGTTTTTT. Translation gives CASSPSRGTNEKLFF.

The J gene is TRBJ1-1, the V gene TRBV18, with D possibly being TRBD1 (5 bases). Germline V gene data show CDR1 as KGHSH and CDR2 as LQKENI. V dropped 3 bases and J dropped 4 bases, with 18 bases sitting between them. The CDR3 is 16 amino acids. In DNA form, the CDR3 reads TGTGCCAGCTCACCGGTCACGGGCAGGGTTGGCACTGAAGCTTTCTTT. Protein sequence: CASSPVTGRVGTEAFF.

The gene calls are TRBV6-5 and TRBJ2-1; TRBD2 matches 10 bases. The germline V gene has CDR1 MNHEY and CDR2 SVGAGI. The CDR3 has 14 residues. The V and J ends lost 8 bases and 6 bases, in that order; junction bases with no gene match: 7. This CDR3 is CASRAGGPGNEQFF. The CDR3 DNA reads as TGTGCCAGCCGAGCGGGGGGGCCTGGCAATGAGCAGTTCTTC.

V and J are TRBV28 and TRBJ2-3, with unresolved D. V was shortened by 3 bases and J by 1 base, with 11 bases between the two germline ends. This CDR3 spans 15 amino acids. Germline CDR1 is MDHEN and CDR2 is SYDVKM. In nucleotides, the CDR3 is TGTGCCAGCAGTTTCACCGAACCAGGCACAGATACGCAGTATTTT. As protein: CASSFTEPGTDTQYF. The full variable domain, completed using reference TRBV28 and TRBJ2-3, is DVKVTQSSRYLVKRTGEKVFLECVQDMDHENMFWYRQDPGLGLRLIYFSYDVKMKEKGDIPEGYSVSREKKERFSLILESASTNQTSMYLCASSFTEPGTDTQYFGPGTRLTVL.

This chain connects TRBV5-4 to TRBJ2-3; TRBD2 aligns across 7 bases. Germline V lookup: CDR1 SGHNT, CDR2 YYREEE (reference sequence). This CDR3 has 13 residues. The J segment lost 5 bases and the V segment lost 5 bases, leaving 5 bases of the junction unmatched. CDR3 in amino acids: CASRQQRGDTQYF. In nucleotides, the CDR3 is TGTGCCAGCAGACAGCAGCGGGGAGATACGCAGTATTTT.

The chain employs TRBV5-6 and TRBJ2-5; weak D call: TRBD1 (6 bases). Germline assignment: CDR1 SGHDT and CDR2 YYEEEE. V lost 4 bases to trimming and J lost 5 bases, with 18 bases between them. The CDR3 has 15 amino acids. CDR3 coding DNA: TGTGCCAGCAGCCCTCCCGGGCAGGGGATGGAGACCCAGTACTTC. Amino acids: CASSPPGQGMETQYF.

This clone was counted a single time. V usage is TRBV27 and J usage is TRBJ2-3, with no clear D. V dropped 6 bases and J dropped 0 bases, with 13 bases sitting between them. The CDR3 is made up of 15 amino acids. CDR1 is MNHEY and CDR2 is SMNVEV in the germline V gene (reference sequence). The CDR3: CASSLSRLSTDTQYF. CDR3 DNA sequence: TGTGCCAGCAGCCTAAGTCGTCTTAGCACAGATACGCAGTATTTT.

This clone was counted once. CDR3 sequence (DNA): TGTGCCAGCAGCTCCCAGGTGGGGGGGGGCCAAGAGACCCAGTACTTC. Amino acids: CASSSQVGGGQETQYF. The chain carries TRBV7-2 and TRBJ2-5, with 7 bases that match TRBD2. J gave up 1 base and V 4 bases, and 9 bases lay outside the gene matches. The CDR3 is 16 residues long. The germline gives CDR1 SGHTA, CDR2 FQGNSA.

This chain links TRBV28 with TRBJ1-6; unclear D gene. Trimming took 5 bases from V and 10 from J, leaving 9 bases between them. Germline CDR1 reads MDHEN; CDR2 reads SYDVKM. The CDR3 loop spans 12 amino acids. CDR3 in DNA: TGTGCCAGCAGTCAGTTAGCGTCACCCCTCCACTTT. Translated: CASSQLASPLHF.

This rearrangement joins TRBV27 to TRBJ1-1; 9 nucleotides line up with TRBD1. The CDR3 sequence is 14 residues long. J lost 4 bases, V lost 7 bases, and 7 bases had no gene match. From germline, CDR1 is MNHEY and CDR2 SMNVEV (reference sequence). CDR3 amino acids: CASIPTGGRTEAFF. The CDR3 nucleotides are TGTGCCAGCATCCCGACAGGGGGACGCACTGAAGCTTTCTTT.

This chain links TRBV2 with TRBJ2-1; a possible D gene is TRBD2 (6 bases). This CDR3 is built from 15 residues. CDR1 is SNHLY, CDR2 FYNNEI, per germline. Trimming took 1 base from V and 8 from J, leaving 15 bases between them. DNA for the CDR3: TGTGCCAGCAGTGAAGGGGCGGGACCGAAGTATGAGCAGTTCTTC. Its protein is CASSEGAGPKYEQFF.

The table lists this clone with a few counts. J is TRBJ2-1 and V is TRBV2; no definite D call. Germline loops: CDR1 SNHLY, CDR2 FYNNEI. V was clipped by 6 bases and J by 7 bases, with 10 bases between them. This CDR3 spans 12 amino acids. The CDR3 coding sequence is TGTGCCAGCAGCGCGGTAGCTAATGAGCAGTTCTTC. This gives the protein CASSAVANEQFF.

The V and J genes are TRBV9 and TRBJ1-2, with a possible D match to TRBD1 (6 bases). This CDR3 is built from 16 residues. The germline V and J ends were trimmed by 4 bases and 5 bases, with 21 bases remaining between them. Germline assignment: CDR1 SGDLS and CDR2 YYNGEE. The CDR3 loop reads CASSPYLTGIGYGYTF. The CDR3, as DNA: TGTGCCAGCAGCCCCTATTTAACAGGGATTGGGTATGGCTACACCTTC.

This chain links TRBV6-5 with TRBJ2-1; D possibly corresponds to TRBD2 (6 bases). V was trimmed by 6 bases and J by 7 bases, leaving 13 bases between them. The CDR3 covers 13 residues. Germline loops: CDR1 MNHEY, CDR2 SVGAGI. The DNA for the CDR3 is TGTGCCAGCAGGGGGGGTTTTTTGAATGAGCAGTTCTTC. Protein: CASRGGFLNEQFF.

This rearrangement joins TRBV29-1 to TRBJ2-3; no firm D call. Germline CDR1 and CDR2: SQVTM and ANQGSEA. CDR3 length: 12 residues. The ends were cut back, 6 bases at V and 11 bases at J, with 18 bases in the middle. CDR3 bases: TGCAGCGTCCACTCCGGTTCTCCGCGGCAGTATTTT. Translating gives CSVHSGSPRQYF.

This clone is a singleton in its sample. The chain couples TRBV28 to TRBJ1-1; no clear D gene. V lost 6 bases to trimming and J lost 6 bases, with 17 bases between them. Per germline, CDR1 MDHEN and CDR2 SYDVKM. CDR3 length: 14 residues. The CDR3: CASRTRVKSPEAFF. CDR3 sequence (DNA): TGTGCCAGCAGGACTCGGGTGAAATCTCCTGAAGCTTTCTTT.

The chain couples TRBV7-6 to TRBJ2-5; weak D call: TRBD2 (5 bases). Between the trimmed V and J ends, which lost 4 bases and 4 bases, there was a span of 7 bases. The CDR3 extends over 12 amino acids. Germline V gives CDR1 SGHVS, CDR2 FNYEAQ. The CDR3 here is CASSSGGETQYF. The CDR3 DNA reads TGTGCCAGCAGCTCAGGAGGAGAGACCCAGTACTTC.

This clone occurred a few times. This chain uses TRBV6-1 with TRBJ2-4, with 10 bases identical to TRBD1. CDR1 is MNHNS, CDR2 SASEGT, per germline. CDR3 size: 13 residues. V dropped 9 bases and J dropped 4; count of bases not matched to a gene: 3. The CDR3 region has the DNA TGTGCCAGTGAGGACAGGGGGAAAAACATTCAGTACTTC. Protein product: CASEDRGKNIQYF.

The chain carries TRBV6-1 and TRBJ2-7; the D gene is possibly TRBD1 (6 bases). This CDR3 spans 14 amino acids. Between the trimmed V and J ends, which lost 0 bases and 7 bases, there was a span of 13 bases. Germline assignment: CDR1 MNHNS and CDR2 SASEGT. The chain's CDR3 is CASSEATGPWEQYF. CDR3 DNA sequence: TGTGCCAGCAGTGAAGCTACAGGGCCTTGGGAGCAGTACTTC.

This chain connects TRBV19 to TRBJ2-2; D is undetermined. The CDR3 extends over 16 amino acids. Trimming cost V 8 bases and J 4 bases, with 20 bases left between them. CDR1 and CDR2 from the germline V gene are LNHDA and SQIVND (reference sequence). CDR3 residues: CASHLRLEFATGELFF. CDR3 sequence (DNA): TGTGCCAGTCACCTTCGCCTTGAGTTCGCCACCGGGGAGCTGTTTTTT.

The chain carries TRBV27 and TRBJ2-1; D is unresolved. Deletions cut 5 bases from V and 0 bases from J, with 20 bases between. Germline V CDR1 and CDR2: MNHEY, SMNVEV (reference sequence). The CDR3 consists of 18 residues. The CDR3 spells CASSPIGIGASSYNEQFF. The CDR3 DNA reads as TGTGCCAGCAGTCCGATAGGCATAGGAGCGAGCTCCTACAATGAGCAGTTCTTC.

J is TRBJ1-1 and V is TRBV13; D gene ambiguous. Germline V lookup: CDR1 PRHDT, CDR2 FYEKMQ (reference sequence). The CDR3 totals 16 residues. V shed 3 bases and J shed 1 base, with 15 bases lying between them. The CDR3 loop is CASSLRTTTSNTEAFF. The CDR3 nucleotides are TGTGCCAGCAGCTTGCGAACCACCACTTCGAACACTGAAGCTTTCTTT. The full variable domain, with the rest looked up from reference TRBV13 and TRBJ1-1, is AAGVIQSPRHLIKEKRETATLKCYPIPRHDTVYWYQQGPGQDPQFLISFYEKMQSDKGSIPDRFSAQQFSDYHSELNMSSLELGDSALYFCASSLRTTTSNTEAFFGQGTRLTVV.

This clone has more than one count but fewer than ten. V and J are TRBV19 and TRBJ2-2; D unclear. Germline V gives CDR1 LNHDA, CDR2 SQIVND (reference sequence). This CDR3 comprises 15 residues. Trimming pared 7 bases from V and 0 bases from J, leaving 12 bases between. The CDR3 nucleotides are TGTGCCAGTAATCCGACACCTGCGAACACCGGGGAGCTGTTTTTT. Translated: CASNPTPANTGELFF.